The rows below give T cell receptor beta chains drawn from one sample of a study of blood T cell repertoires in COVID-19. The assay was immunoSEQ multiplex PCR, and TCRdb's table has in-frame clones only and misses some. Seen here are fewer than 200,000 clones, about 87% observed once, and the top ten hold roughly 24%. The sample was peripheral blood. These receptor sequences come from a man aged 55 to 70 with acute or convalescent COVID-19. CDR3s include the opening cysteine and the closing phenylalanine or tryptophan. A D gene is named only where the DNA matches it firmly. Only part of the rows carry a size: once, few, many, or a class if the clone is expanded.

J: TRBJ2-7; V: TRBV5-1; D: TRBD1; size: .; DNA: TGCGCCAGCAGCTTAACAGGGGGCGCCGACTACGAGCAGTACTTC; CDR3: CASSLTGGADYEQYF
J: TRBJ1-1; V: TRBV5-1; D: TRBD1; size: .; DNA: TGCGCCAGCAGCGGCCCGGACAGGGGCTTCACTGAAGCTTTCTTT; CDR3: CASSGPDRGFTEAFF
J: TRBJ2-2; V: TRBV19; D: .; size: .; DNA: TGTGCCACCAAGGGAGGGGGGTACACCGGGGAGCTGTTTTTT; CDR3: CATKGGGYTGELFF
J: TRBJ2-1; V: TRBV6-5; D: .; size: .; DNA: TGTGCCAGCAGTTCCAAGGCTCGGAGCCGCGGGAATGAGCAGTTCTTC; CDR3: CASSSKARSRGNEQFF
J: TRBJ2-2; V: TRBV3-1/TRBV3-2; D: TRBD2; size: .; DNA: TGTGCCAGCAAGGGACTAGCAGGCACCGGGGAGCTGTTTTTT; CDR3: CASKGLAGTGELFF
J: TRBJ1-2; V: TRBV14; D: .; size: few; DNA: TGTGCCAGCAGCAGGACAGCCCTTGGGGATGGCTACACCTTC; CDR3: CASSRTALGDGYTF
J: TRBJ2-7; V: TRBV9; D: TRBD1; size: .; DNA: TGTGCCAGCAGCGCACAGGGGAGCGGAACATACTACGAGCAGTACTTC; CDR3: CASSAQGSGTYYEQYF
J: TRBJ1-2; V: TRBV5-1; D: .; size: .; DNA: TGCGCCAGCAGCTTGTTGGTCCAGGGTAACTATGGCTACACCTTC; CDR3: CASSLLVQGNYGYTF
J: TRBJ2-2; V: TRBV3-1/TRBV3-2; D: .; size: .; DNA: TGTGCCAGCAGCCAGGGGCCGGCAAACACCGGGGAGCTGTTTTTT; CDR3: CASSQGPANTGELFF
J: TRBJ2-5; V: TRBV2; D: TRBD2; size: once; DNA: TGTGCCAGCAGCGTATCTAGCGGGAGGGCCCAAGAGACCCAGTACTTC; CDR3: CASSVSSGRAQETQYF
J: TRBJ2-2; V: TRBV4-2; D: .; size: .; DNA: TGTGCCAGCAGCCAAACAGAGAACACCGGGGAGCTGTTTTTT; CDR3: CASSQTENTGELFF
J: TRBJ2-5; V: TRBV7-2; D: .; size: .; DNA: TGTGCCAGCAGCTTATCGGACAAAGAGACCCAGTACTTC; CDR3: CASSLSDKETQYF
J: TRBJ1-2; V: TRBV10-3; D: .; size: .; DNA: TGTGCCATCAGTGAGACAGGGTCAGGTGGCTACACCTTC; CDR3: CAISETGSGGYTF
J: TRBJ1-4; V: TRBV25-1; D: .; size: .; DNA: TGTGCCAGCAGCGACCCAGAGGGAACTAATGAAAAACTGTTTTTT; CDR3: CASSDPEGTNEKLFF
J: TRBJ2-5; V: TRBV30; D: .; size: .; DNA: TGTGCCTGGAGTAACGGAGAAGAGACCCAGTACTTC; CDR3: CAWSNGEETQYF
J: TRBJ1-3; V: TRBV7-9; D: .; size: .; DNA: TGTGCCAGCAGCTTAGCGCTTCGGGGATCTGGAAACACCATATATTTT; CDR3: CASSLALRGSGNTIYF
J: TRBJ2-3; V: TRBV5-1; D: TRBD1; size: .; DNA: TGCGCCAGCGCGCCGCCGGGACAGGGGGCAGATACGCAGTATTTT; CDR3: CASAPPGQGADTQYF
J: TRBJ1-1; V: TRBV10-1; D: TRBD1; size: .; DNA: TGCGCCAGCAGTGAGTCGGGGGCCGACAGGGAGGCTGAAGCTTTCTTT; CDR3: CASSESGADREAEAFF
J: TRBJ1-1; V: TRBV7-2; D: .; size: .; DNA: TGTGCCAGCAGCTCGACCGGGTCCCCTGGCACTGAAGCTTTCTTT; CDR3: CASSSTGSPGTEAFF
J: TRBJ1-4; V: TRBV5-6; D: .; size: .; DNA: TGTGCCAGCAGCTTGACAGGGTTTCCGACTAATGAAAAACTGTTTTTT; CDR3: CASSLTGFPTNEKLFF
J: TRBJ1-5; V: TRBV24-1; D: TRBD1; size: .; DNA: TGTGCCACCAGTGATGACAGGGGGAGCAATCAGCCCCAGCATTTT; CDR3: CATSDDRGSNQPQHF
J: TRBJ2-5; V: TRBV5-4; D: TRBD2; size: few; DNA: TGTGCCAGCAGCTTTTGGACTAGCGGGGGGGGAGAGACCCAGTACTTC; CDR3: CASSFWTSGGGETQYF
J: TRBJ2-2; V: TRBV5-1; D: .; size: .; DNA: TGCGCCAGCAGCAAATCAACGAACACCGGGGAGCTGTTTTTT; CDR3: CASSKSTNTGELFF
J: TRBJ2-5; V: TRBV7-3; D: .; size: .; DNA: TGTGCCAGCAGTGCGAGCGACCAAGAGACCCAGTACTTC; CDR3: CASSASDQETQYF
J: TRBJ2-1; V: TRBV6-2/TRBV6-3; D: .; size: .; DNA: TGTGCCAGCAGCTCAAATACGGGACACGACAATGAGCAGTTCTTC; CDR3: CASSSNTGHDNEQFF
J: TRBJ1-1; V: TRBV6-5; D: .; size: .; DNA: TGTGCCAGCAGCCAAGGGCAGGGAGGCACTGAAGCTTTCTTT; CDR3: CASSQGQGGTEAFF
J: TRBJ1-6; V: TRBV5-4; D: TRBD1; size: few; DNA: TGTGCCAGCAGCCAAAAGACAGGGGGCTCTGGAAATTCACCCCTCCACTTT; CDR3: CASSQKTGGSGNSPLHF
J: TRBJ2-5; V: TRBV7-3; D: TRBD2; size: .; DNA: TGTGCCAGCAGCCGATCCGGGACTAGCCCAGAGACCCAGTACTTC; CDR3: CASSRSGTSPETQYF
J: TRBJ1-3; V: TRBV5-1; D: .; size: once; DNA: TGCGCCAGCAAAACAGGGTCGATGGGCTCTGGAAACACCATATATTTT; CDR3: CASKTGSMGSGNTIYF
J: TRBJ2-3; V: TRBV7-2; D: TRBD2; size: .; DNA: TGTGCCAGCAGCTTAGAGGCTAGCGGGACGCAGTATTTT; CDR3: CASSLEASGTQYF
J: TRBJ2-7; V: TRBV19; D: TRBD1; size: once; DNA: TGTGCCAGTAGTTCGGGACAGGGCTCCTACGAGCAGTACTTC; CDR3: CASSSGQGSYEQYF
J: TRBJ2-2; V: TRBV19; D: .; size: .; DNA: TGTGCCAGCGGGACATATTCCGGGGAGCTGTTTTTT; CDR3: CASGTYSGELFF
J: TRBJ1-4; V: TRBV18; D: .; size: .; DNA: TGTGCCAGCTCAGGGGGACTCAATGAAAAACTGTTTTTT; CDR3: CASSGGLNEKLFF
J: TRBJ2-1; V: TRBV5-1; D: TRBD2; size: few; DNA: TGCGCCAGCAGCTTGACTAGCGGGGGAAATGGTGAGCAGTTCTTC; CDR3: CASSLTSGGNGEQFF
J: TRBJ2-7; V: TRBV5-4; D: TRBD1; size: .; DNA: TGTGCCAGCAGCTTAAGACAGGGAAGTATCAACGAGCAGTACTTC; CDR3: CASSLRQGSINEQYF
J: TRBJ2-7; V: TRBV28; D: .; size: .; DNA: TGTGCCAGCAGGGCGGGGCGAAGATACGAGCAGTACTTC; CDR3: CASRAGRRYEQYF
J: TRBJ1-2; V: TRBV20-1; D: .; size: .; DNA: TGCAGTGCTAGCGCGGAGAATGGCTACACCTTC; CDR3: CSASAENGYTF
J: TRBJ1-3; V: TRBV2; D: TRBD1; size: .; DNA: TGTGCCAGCAGCGACAGGGGTCAACCAAACACCATATATTTT; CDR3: CASSDRGQPNTIYF
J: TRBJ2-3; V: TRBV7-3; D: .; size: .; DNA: TGTGCCAGCAGCTTAATAGGGGGAACAGATACGCAGTATTTT; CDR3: CASSLIGGTDTQYF
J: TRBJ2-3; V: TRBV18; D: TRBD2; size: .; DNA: TGTGCCAGCTCACCAACGGCGGGAGCCGGCACAGATACGCAGTATTTT; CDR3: CASSPTAGAGTDTQYF
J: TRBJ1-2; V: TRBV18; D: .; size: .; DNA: TGTGCCAGCTCACCCAGGGGAGGGGATGGCTACACCTTC; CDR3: CASSPRGGDGYTF
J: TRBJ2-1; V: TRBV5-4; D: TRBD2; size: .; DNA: TGTGCCAGTACACCTAGCGGGGGGGGCTACAATGAGCAGTTCTTC; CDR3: CASTPSGGGYNEQFF
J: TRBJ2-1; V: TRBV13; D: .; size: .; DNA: TGTGCCAGCAGCACTACAGGGAATGAGCAGTTCTTC; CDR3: CASSTTGNEQFF
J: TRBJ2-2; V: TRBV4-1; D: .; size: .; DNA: TGCGCCAGCAGCCTACGTAGCACCGCCACCGGGGAGCTGTTTTTT; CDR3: CASSLRSTATGELFF